The present TCR beta chain was sequenced within a study of cytomegalovirus exposure and HLA in healthy donors. Study findings and constraints: Both high specificity and high sensitivity reportedly marked the classifier's diagnosis of cytomegalovirus status.

The germline gives CDR1 GTSNPN, CDR2 SVGIG (reference sequence). CDR3 size: 14 residues. V shed 2 bases, J shed 4 bases, and the junction held 5 bases outside the gene matches. PCR employed 60 Vbeta and 13 Jbeta primers. Profiling relied on immunoSEQ multiplex PCR, and the TCRdb table lists in-frame clones only, not all of them. The profile shows some 150,000 clones, about 70% of them singletons. This clone was recorded once. What it binds is not known. This receptor was taken from a woman between 40 and 55 years old in good health and CMV-seronegative. The sequencing input was PBMCs. The gene calls are TRBV30 and TRBJ1-5; 7 nucleotides align to TRBD1. The CDR3 region has the DNA TGTGCCTGGAGTCAACAGGGGACAAATCAGCCCCAGCATTTT. Amino acid sequence: CAWSQQGTNQPQHF. Supplemented by reference TRBV30 and TRBJ1-5, the full variable domain reads SQTIHQWPATLVQPVGSPLSLECTVEGTSNPNLYWYRQAAGRGLQLLFYSVGIGQISSEVPQNLSASRPQDRQFILSSKKLLLSDSGFYLCAWSQQGTNQPQHFGDGTRLSIL.